Listed here are 7 T cell receptor beta chains from one sample, sequenced in a study of T cell repertoires in cytomegalovirus infection. One entry per CDR3 protein, called by TCRdb with MiXCR from the reads. The sample lists about 260,000 distinct CDR3 sequences, roughly 15% occurring once. The sequenced sample was PBMCs. These receptors were obtained from a human donor in good health (CMV status not recorded). Some clones in this sample may be carry-over from other donors' samples.

J is TRBJ1-1 and V is TRBV5-4, with 8 bases fitting TRBD1. Germline CDR1 SGHNT, CDR2 YYREEE (reference sequence). V shed 4 bases, J shed 1 base, and the junction held 9 bases outside the gene matches. This CDR3 contains 16 residues. As DNA, the CDR3 is TGTGCCAGCAGCCTCCCCGGGACAGGATCGAACACTGAAGCTTTCTTT. This encodes CASSLPGTGSNTEAFF.

This clonotype occurred many times. The chain is built from TRBV20-1 and TRBJ1-2, with 7 nucleotides matching TRBD1. The V gene end was trimmed by 6 bases and the J gene end by 6 bases; junction bases not matched to a gene: 13. The V gene's germline CDR1 is DFQATT and CDR2 SNEGSKA (reference sequence). This CDR3 has 14 amino acids. DNA of the CDR3: TGCAGTGCCACAACAAAACAGGGGTCTCATGGCTACACCTTC. Amino acids: CSATTKQGSHGYTF.

This clonotype was counted only a few times. The chain employs TRBV5-1 and TRBJ1-1; 8 positions agree with TRBD1. The germline V gene encodes CDR1 SGHRS and CDR2 YFSETQ. Trimming at V came to 5 bases and at J to 3 bases, leaving 6 bases not matched to a gene. This CDR3 is 14 amino acids long. CDR3 sequence (DNA): TGCGCCAGCAGTATGACAGGGGTCTACACTGAAGCTTTCTTT. Its translation: CASSMTGVYTEAFF.

This clonotype was observed once. The chain has TRBV11-1 and TRBJ2-2; 12 nucleotides align to TRBD1. The CDR3 spans 16 residues. Germline trimming cut 6 bases from V and 7 bases from J; bases unmatched to any gene: 9. Germline assignment: CDR1 SGHAT and CDR2 FQDESV (reference sequence). Here the CDR3 DNA reads TGTGCCAGCAGTACCGGGACAGGGGGCGCAATCGGGGAGCTGTTTTTT. Translating it yields CASSTGTGGAIGELFF.

This clonotype was seen repeatedly, ten times or more. This chain uses TRBV25-1 with TRBJ2-6; D tentatively fits TRBD1 or TRBD2 (5 bases each). The CDR3 length is 19 residues. Germline assignment: CDR1 MGHDK and CDR2 SYGVNS. The V and J ends lost 2 bases and 0 bases respectively, with 17 bases between them. The chain's CDR3 is CASSEAQGRPTSGANVLTF. CDR3 in DNA: TGTGCCAGCAGTGAAGCCCAGGGACGCCCCACCTCTGGGGCCAACGTCCTGACTTTC.

There are many counts of this clonotype. The chain couples TRBV12-3 or TRBV12-4 to TRBJ2-7; TRBD1 might be the D (6 bases). The CDR3 consists of 14 residues. Trimming pared 4 bases from V and 2 bases from J, leaving 12 bases between. CDR3 sequence: CASSSSGQTYEQYF. CDR3 nucleotide sequence: TGTGCCAGCAGTTCCTCCGGACAGACCTACGAGCAGTACTTC.

V gene TRBV12-5 combines with J gene TRBJ1-2, with D unclear. The CDR3 covers 15 residues. Trimming cost V 2 bases and J 2 bases, with 12 bases left between them. Per the germline V gene, CDR1 is LGHNT and CDR2 is FRNRAP. CDR3 protein: CASGLTLGVNYGYTF. The CDR3 DNA sequence: TGTGCTAGTGGTTTGACACTTGGGGTCAACTATGGCTACACCTTC.